The next 30 T cell receptor beta chains were all read from a single sample in a study of T cell repertoires in cytomegalovirus infection. One entry per CDR3 protein, called by TCRdb with MiXCR from the reads. The sample has hundreds of thousands of distinct CDR3 sequences, about 33% seen once. The sequencing input was PBMCs. The source is a human donor in good health (CMV status not recorded). Some clones in this sample may be carry-over from other donors' samples.

About this clonotype: It may be a read error: a sequence one base away is much more abundant. The chain employs TRBV7-2 and TRBJ1-2; D call uncertain. The CDR3 runs to 13 residues. Trimming shortened V by 4 bases and J by 7 bases, and 13 bases separated the two germline ends. In germline, CDR1 is SGHTA, CDR2 FQGNSA. CDR3 residues: CASSWVAVIGYTF. The DNA for the CDR3 is TGTGCCAGCAGCTGGGTCGCAGTGATTGGCTACACCTTC.

The sample holds a few counts of this clonotype. The genes are TRBV12-3 or TRBV12-4 and TRBJ2-7; tentative D call: TRBD1 (5 bases). The V gene lost 2 bases and the J gene lost 0 bases, with 8 bases spanning the gap. The CDR3 covers 14 residues. CDR3 region: CASSLRGISYEQYF. Here the CDR3 DNA reads TGTGCCAGCAGTTTAAGGGGCATCTCCTACGAGCAGTACTTC.

A remark on this clonotype: The CDR3 does not end in the conserved phenylalanine or tryptophan, so this is likely a read error. No DNA is shown, since the ends of the CDR3 on it are uncertain; the CDR3 is the one TCRdb lists. V usage is TRBV11-2 and J usage is TRBJ2-1; the table's D gene call, TRBD2, was not cross checked with the DNA. 15 amino acids form the CDR3, both terminal residues included. Germline V CDR1 and CDR2: SGHAT, FQNNGV. CDR3 amino acids: CASRTRGGGPEEQLL.

This chain uses TRBV19 with TRBJ2-1; no firm D call. CDR1 and CDR2 (germline): LNHDA, SQIVND (reference sequence). Trimming removed 5 bases from V and 6 bases from J, with 11 bases in between. The CDR3 has 13 amino acids. CDR3 sequence: CASSAPFTNEQFF. DNA for the CDR3: TGTGCCAGTAGTGCTCCCTTTACCAATGAGCAGTTCTTC.

As regards this clonotype: A read error may produce the germline difference seen at one junction end. The J gene is TRBJ2-5, the V gene TRBV7-2; 8 bases are a match to TRBD2. This CDR3 has 16 amino acids. Germline values: CDR1 SGHTA, CDR2 FQGNSA. The CDR3, as DNA: TGTGCCAGCAGCTTAGATGGGACTAGAAACCAAGAGACCCAGTCCTTC. It yields the protein CASSLDGTRNQETQSF.

The chain uses TRBV11-1 and TRBJ1-6, with D unclear. CDR3 length equals 13 residues. V gave up 5 bases and J gave up 5 bases, with 7 bases separating them. The germline V gene encodes CDR1 SGHAT and CDR2 FQDESV (reference sequence). The CDR3 spells CASSTLDNSPLHF. DNA for the CDR3: TGTGCCAGCAGCACACTGGATAATTCACCCCTCCACTTT. The whole variable domain, filled in from reference TRBV11-1 and TRBJ1-6, reads EAEVAQSPRYKITEKSQAVAFWCDPISGHATLYWYRQILGQGPELLVQFQDESVVDDSQLPKDRFSAERLKGVDSTLKIQPAELGDSAMYLCASSTLDNSPLHFGNGTRLTVT.

The table lists this clonotype with a few counts. Here the CDR3 DNA reads TGTGCCAGCAGCCGGGGACAGGGGGCTAATTCACCCCTCCACTTT. Protein product: CASSRGQGANSPLHF. The chain uses TRBV5-4 and TRBJ1-6; TRBD1 matches at 12 bases. Germline V gene lookup returns CDR1 SGHNT and CDR2 YYREEE (reference sequence). The CDR3 is 15 residues long. The V segment lost 4 bases and the J segment 6 bases; nucleotides outside the gene matches: 2.

This clonotype was seen only a few times. The chain combines TRBV19 with TRBJ2-2; 13 bases are shared with TRBD2. The CDR3 length is 18 residues. The germline CDR1 and CDR2 sequences are LNHDA and SQIVND (reference sequence). The V segment lost 2 bases and the J segment 0 bases; nucleotides outside the gene matches: 3. The CDR3 DNA is TGTGCCAGTAGTATATTTGGACTAGCGGGGGCGAACACCGGGGAGCTGTTTTTT. Protein: CASSIFGLAGANTGELFF.

This clonotype was seen a single time. This chain links TRBV4-1 with TRBJ2-1, with a possible D match to TRBD1 (7 bases). V was clipped by 0 bases and J by 9 bases, with 12 bases between them. The CDR3 runs 14 residues. CDR1 MGHRA and CDR2 YSYEKL come from the germline V gene. The CDR3 loop is CASSQEVQGGEQFF. The CDR3 DNA sequence: TGCGCCAGCAGCCAAGAGGTTCAGGGGGGTGAGCAGTTCTTC.

This clonotype was detected many times. This chain connects TRBV20-1 to TRBJ1-4; D perhaps matches TRBD1 (5 bases). Trimming took off 3 bases at V and 7 bases at J, with 15 bases between the two ends. The CDR3 has 14 amino acids. CDR1 DFQATT and CDR2 SNEGSKA come from the germline V gene (reference sequence). CDR3 DNA: TGCAGTGCTAGTAATGTTGAAGGGGTTGAAAAACTGTTTTTT. As protein: CSASNVEGVEKLFF.

This clonotype came up a few times. The chain couples TRBV4-1 to TRBJ2-7; possible D gene TRBD1, 6 bases. V lost 3 bases and J 2 bases, leaving 11 bases between the germline ends. The CDR3 sequence is 14 residues long. Germline CDR1 MGHRA, CDR2 YSYEKL. CDR3 sequence reads: CASSHAGETYEQYF. The CDR3, as DNA: TGCGCCAGCAGCCACGCAGGGGAAACCTACGAGCAGTACTTC.

This clonotype appeared many times. The gene calls are TRBV7-8 and TRBJ1-6; D is perhaps TRBD1 (6 bases). CDR1 is SGHVS and CDR2 is FQNEAQ in the germline V gene. The CDR3 spans 16 residues. V lost 5 bases and J lost 3, with 14 bases in between. The chain's CDR3 is CASSRTRTVYNSPLHF. The CDR3 DNA follows: TGTGCCAGCAGCCGCACCCGGACAGTCTATAATTCACCCCTCCACTTT.

This clonotype was counted a few times. The genes are TRBV12-3 or TRBV12-4 and TRBJ2-7; TRBD2 matches 7 bases. J lost 2 bases, V lost 8 bases, and 3 bases had no gene match. The CDR3 totals 12 residues. The CDR3 nucleotides read TGTGCCAGCCAGCGGGAAACCTACGAGCAGTACTTC. Amino acids: CASQRETYEQYF.

With respect to this clonotype: This could be a read error, since a much larger clone is one nucleotide away. The V call is TRBV7-8, the J call TRBJ2-1; TRBD2 matches at 15 bases. The CDR3 extends over 19 amino acids. The germline CDR1 and CDR2 sequences are SGHVS and FQNEAQ. CDR3 sequence: CSSSSPGLAGGPTYNEQFF. DNA of the CDR3: TGTTCCAGCAGCTCCCCGGGACTAGCGGGGGGTCCCACCTACAATGAGCAGTTCTTC.

In the case of this clonotype: Mismatch with germline at one junction end may stem from a read error. CDR3 in amino acids: CAGSSRGGNQPQHF. The CDR3 DNA reads as TGTGCCGGCAGTTCGAGGGGGGGCAATCAGCCCCAGCATTTT. The chain employs TRBV12-3 or TRBV12-4 and TRBJ1-5, with D possibly matching TRBD1 (6 bases). This CDR3 region has 14 residues.

This clonotype was seen a handful of times. CDR3 sequence (DNA): TGTGCCAGCAAACCGGGACAGGGGAACACTGAAGCTTTCTTT. As protein: CASKPGQGNTEAFF. The chain is built from TRBV11-1 and TRBJ1-1, with 9 bases that match TRBD1. The CDR3 has 14 amino acids. The junction had 4 bases not matched to a gene; V was cut back by 7 bases and J by 1 base. From germline, CDR1 is SGHAT and CDR2 FQDESV (reference sequence).

The chain recombines TRBV28 with TRBJ2-7, with D possibly matching TRBD2 (7 bases). CDR1 MDHEN and CDR2 SYDVKM come from the germline V gene. The CDR3 runs 17 residues. The V gene lost 2 bases and the J gene lost 0 bases, with 17 bases spanning the gap. In nucleotides, the CDR3 is TGTGCCAGCAGTTTACAAGGGCCGGGGGGCCACTCCTACGAGCAGTACTTC. It yields the protein CASSLQGPGGHSYEQYF.

The rearrangement uses TRBV7-2 and TRBJ1-1; the D gene is possibly TRBD1 (5 bases). The CDR3 spans 15 residues. V was cut by 3 bases and J by 3 bases, with 14 bases left in between. Germline-derived CDR1 and CDR2 are SGHTA and FQGNSA. The CDR3 sequence is CASSLIGLGDTEAFF. The CDR3 region has the DNA TGTGCCAGCAGCTTGATAGGTTTAGGGGACACTGAAGCTTTCTTT.

This clonotype was seen more than once but under ten times. The chain couples TRBV28 to TRBJ2-7; a possible D gene is TRBD2 (6 bases). V was shortened by 5 bases and J by 3 bases, with 20 bases between the two germline ends. Germline V lookup: CDR1 MDHEN, CDR2 SYDVKM. CDR3 length: 16 residues. This CDR3 is CASSGGMGPRLYEQYF. The DNA for the CDR3 is TGTGCCAGCAGTGGGGGGATGGGACCGCGCCTCTACGAGCAGTACTTC.

This clonotype appeared many times. The chain is built from TRBV7-2 and TRBJ1-5, with D perhaps matching TRBD1 (6 bases). The length of the CDR3 is 15 residues. V was cut by 3 bases and J by 4 bases, with 13 bases left in between. Per the germline V gene, CDR1 is SGHTA and CDR2 is FQGNSA. In nucleotides, the CDR3 is TGTGCCAGCAGCTTGGACAGCGGATATAATCAGCCCCAGCATTTT. This gives the protein CASSLDSGYNQPQHF.

The chain couples TRBV20-1 to TRBJ1-1; D is undetermined. The CDR3 contains 11 residues. V was shortened by 2 bases and J by 3 bases, with 4 bases between the two germline ends. CDR1 and CDR2 (germline): DFQATT, SNEGSKA (reference sequence). As DNA, the CDR3 is TGCAGTGCTAGACAGCACACTGAAGCTTTCTTT. Translation: CSARQHTEAFF.

Concerning this clonotype: A much larger clone differs by one base, so this may be a read error. This chain joins TRBV7-2 and TRBJ2-5; D uncertain. The CDR3 is 14 residues long. The germline V gene has CDR1 SGHTA and CDR2 FQGNSA. The CDR3 protein is CASSLASTKETKYF. CDR3 coding DNA: TGTGCCAGCAGCTTAGCCAGTACTAAAGAGACCAAGTACTTC.

Worth noting for this clonotype: The CDR3 does not close with the conserved phenylalanine or tryptophan, likely indicating a read error. The limits of the CDR3 on the DNA are not certain, so only TCRdb's listed CDR3 is given. The V call is TRBV7-2, the J call TRBJ2-7. Counting both end residues, the CDR3 totals 14 amino acids. CDR1 and CDR2 from the germline V gene are SGHTA and FQGNSA. The CDR3: CASSLDRPAYEHYL.

This clonotype was picked up many times. The chain employs TRBV7-2 and TRBJ1-1; D is perhaps TRBD1 (6 bases). The CDR3 covers 15 residues. Germline V gene data show CDR1 as SGHTA and CDR2 as FQGNSA. Trimming left V 5 bases short and J 1 base short, with 14 bases between. The CDR3 region has the DNA TGTGCCAGCAGCCCTACAGGGTTGAAGAACACTGAAGCTTTCTTT. The encoded protein is CASSPTGLKNTEAFF.

The chain links TRBV6-6 to TRBJ1-5; 8 bases agree with TRBD1. CDR3 size: 15 residues. J gave up 2 bases and V 6 bases, and 6 bases lay outside the gene matches. Germline V gene lookup returns CDR1 MNHNY and CDR2 SVGAGI (reference sequence). The CDR3 DNA reads as TGTGCCAGCAGCGGACAGGGTAAGGGCAATCAGCCCCAGCATTTT. It encodes CASSGQGKGNQPQHF.

This clonotype has a handful of counts. The chain combines TRBV4-1 with TRBJ1-1; tentatively, D is TRBD1 (5 bases). Germline loops: CDR1 MGHRA, CDR2 YSYEKL. The ends were cut back, 2 bases at V and 3 bases at J, with 13 bases in the middle. CDR3 length: 15 residues. CDR3 sequence reads: CASSQMWGGDTEAFF. The CDR3 DNA reads TGCGCCAGCAGCCAAATGTGGGGGGGGGACACTGAAGCTTTCTTT.

This clonotype was counted only a few times. V usage is TRBV19 and J usage is TRBJ2-7; perhaps D is TRBD1 or TRBD2 (5 bases each). The V end was cut by 5 bases, the J end by 2 bases, with 16 bases between. This CDR3 comprises 15 residues. Germline CDR1 is LNHDA and CDR2 is SQIVND (reference sequence). The CDR3 DNA is TGTGCCAGTAGTTTCGCCGGGACGGATACCTACGAGCAGTACTTC. Translated, it gives CASSFAGTDTYEQYF. Using reference TRBV19 and TRBJ2-7 for the parts outside the CDR3, the full variable domain is DGGITQSPKYLFRKEGQNVTLSCEQNLNHDAMYWYRQDPGQGLRLIYYSQIVNDFQKGDIAEGYSVSREKKESFPLTVTSAQKNPTAFYLCASSFAGTDTYEQYFGPGTRLTVT.

This clonotype has only a few counts. This sequence joins TRBV2 and TRBJ1-6; 7 nucleotides agree with TRBD1. Germline V gene lookup returns CDR1 SNHLY and CDR2 FYNNEI. The V gene end was trimmed by 6 bases and the J gene end by 7 bases; junction bases not matched to a gene: 6. The CDR3 runs 14 residues. The CDR3 region is CASRTGNSNSPLHF. DNA for the CDR3: TGTGCCAGCAGGACAGGGAATTCCAATTCACCCCTCCACTTT. Supplemented by reference TRBV2 and TRBJ1-6, the full variable domain reads EPEVTQTPSHQVTQMGQEVILRCVPISNHLYFYWYRQILGQKVEFLVSFYNNEISEKSEIFDDQFSVERPDGSNFTLKIRSTKLEDSAMYFCASRTGNSNSPLHFGNGTRLTVT.

The CDR3 sequence: CATSRENSRETQYF. The DNA of the CDR3 is TGTGCCACCAGCAGAGAAAATAGCCGGGAGACCCAGTACTTC. This chain joins TRBV15 and TRBJ2-5; D not resolved. Germline CDR1 reads LNHNV; CDR2 reads YYDKDF (reference sequence). The CDR3 extends over 14 amino acids. V was pared by 0 bases and J by 5 bases, with 10 bases between.

The chain employs TRBV5-4 and TRBJ1-1; TRBD1 agrees at 11 bases. V shed 1 base and J 5 bases; nucleotides not matched to a gene: 13. Germline CDR1 SGHNT, CDR2 YYREEE (reference sequence). The CDR3 is 18 residues long. The DNA of the CDR3 is TGTGCCAGCAGCTTGACCGGACAGGGGGCCCTCGCGGGGACTGAAGCTTTCTTT. Encoded protein: CASSLTGQGALAGTEAFF.